This record looks at one T cell receptor (beta chain) sequence and its context. The data stem from a study of technical replicates of blood from a few donors. J was trimmed by 9 bases and V by 1 base; bases with no gene match: 6. This CDR3 contains 15 residues. Germline CDR1 reads SGHNT; CDR2 reads YYREEE (reference sequence). Clones were sequenced by immunoSEQ multiplex PCR, and TCRdb holds only the in-frame ones, with some missing. The sample yields 98,000 or so clones, roughly 96% seen once. The sequenced material came from T cells isolated from PBMCs. This clonotype originated in a human donor in good health. J is TRBJ2-1 and V is TRBV5-4; 11 bases agree with TRBD2. The CDR3 DNA follows: TGTGCCAGCAGCTTGTGGGCTAGCGGGAGGAGTGAGCAGTTCTTC. Encoded protein: CASSLWASGRSEQFF.